This T cell receptor beta chain comes out of a study of T-cell reconstitution after alpha-beta-depleted transplantation in children. Unique molecular identifiers tagged the TCRbeta library. From the PCR reads, TCRdb called clonotypes with MiXCR, one entry per CDR3 protein. The table has some 400,000 distinct CDR3 sequences, 20% seen once; the top ten hold less than 4.5%. The sequenced sample was PBMCs from the stem cell graft donor, obtained from the stem cell graft. This sequence originates from a human donor who donated a stem cell graft to a child with acute myeloid leukemia.

CDR3 loop: CASSRTGQSLLNTGELFF. In DNA, the CDR3 is TGTGCCAGCAGCCGAACGGGACAGTCATTGCTGAACACCGGGGAGCTGTTTTTT. The chain recombines TRBV27 with TRBJ2-2, with 7 bases that match TRBD1. This CDR3 comprises 18 residues. The germline V gene has CDR1 MNHEY and CDR2 SMNVEV (reference sequence). Trimming at V came to 6 bases and at J to 1 base, leaving 14 bases not matched to a gene.